This TCR beta chain comes out of a study of OX40 agonist ivuxolimab in advanced cancers. Study details: A mean age of about 59 years, range about 20 to 79, was recorded, and approximately 85% were male. Earlier treatment with anti-PD-1, anti-PD-L1 or anti-CTLA-4 was permitted, and 30% to 40% had received some.

Assay: immunoSEQ multiplex PCR; the TCRdb copy retains only in-frame clones and omits some. The data contain approximately 48,000 clones, 80% of them singletons. The germline V and J ends were trimmed by 6 bases and 3 bases, with 8 bases remaining between them. Germline V gives CDR1 MNHNY, CDR2 SVGAGI (reference sequence). The CDR3 has 12 residues. Sample: CD4+ or CD8+ T cells sorted from blood, taken in a trial of the OX40 agonist ivuxolimab. This chain connects TRBV6-6 to TRBJ1-2; the D gene is possibly TRBD1 (5 bases). The source is an adult with an advanced solid tumor such as melanoma, head and neck, liver or kidney cancer. The CDR3 reads CASRMGDYGYTF. CDR3 DNA: TGTGCCAGCAGGATGGGGGACTATGGCTACACCTTC.